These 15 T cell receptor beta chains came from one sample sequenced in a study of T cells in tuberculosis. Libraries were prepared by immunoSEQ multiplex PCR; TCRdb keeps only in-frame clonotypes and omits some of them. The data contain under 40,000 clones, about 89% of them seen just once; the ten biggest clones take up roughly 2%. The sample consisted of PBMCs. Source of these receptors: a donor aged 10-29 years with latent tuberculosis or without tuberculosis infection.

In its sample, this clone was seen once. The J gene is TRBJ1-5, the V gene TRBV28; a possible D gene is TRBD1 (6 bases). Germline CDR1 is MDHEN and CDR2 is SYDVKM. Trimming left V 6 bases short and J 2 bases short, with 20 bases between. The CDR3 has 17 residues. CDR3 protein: CASSYHQGISGNQPQHF. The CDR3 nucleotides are TGTGCCAGCAGCTATCACCAGGGGATTAGTGGCAATCAGCCCCAGCATTTT.

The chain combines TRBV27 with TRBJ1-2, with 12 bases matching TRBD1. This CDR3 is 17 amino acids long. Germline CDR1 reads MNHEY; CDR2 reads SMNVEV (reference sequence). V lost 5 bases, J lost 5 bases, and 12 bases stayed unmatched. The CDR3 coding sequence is TGTGCCAGCAGTCCACTAGGGGACAGGGGGCTCGGGTATGGCTACACCTTC. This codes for CASSPLGDRGLGYGYTF.

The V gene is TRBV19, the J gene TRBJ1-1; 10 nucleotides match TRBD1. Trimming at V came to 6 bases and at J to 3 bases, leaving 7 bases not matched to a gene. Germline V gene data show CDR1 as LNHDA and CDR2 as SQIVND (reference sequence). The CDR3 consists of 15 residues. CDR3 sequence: CASRYTGTGDTEAFF. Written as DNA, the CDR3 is TGTGCCAGTAGGTACACCGGGACAGGGGACACTGAAGCTTTCTTT.

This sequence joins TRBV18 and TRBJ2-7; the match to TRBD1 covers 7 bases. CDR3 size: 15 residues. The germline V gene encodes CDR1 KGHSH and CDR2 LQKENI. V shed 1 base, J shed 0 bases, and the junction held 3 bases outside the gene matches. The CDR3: CASSPQSGGSYEQYF. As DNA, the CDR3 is TGTGCCAGCTCACCACAATCAGGGGGCTCCTACGAGCAGTACTTC.

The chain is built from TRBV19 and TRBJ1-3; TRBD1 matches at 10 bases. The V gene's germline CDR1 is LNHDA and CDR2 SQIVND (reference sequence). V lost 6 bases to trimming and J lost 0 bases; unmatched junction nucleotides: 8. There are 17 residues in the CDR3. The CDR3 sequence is CASSTGTGAFSGNTIYF. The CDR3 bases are TGTGCCAGTAGCACCGGGACAGGGGCCTTCTCTGGAAACACCATATATTTT.

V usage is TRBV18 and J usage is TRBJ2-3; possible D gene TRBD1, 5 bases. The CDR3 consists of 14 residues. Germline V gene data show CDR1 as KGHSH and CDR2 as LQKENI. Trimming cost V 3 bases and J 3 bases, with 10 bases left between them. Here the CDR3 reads CASSPAGWTDTQYF. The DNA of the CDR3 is TGTGCCAGCTCACCGGCAGGGTGGACAGATACGCAGTATTTT.

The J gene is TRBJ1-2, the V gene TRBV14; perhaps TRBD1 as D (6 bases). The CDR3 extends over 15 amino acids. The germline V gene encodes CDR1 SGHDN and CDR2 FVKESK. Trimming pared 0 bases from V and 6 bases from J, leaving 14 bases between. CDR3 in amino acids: CASSQDLRGADGYTF. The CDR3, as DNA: TGTGCCAGCAGCCAAGACCTCAGGGGTGCGGATGGCTACACCTTC. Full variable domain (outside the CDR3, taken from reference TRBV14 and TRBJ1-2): EAGVTQFPSHSVIEKGQTVTLRCDPISGHDNLYWYRRVMGKEIKFLLHFVKESKQDESGMPNNRFLAERTGGTYSTLKVQPAELEDSGVYFCASSQDLRGADGYTFGSGTRLTVV.

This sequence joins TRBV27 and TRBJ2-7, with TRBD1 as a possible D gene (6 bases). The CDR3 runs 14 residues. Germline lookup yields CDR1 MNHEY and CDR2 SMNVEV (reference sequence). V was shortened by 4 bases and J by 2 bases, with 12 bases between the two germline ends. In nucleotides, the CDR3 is TGTGCCAGCAGTTCACGGACAGAGGCCTACGAGCAGTACTTC. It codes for CASSSRTEAYEQYF.

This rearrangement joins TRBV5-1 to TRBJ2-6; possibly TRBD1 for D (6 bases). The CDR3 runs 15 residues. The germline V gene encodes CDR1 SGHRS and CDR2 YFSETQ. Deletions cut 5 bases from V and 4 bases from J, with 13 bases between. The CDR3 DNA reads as TGCGCCAGCAGGGAAACAGGGTCCGGGGCCAACGTCCTGACTTTC. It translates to CASRETGSGANVLTF.

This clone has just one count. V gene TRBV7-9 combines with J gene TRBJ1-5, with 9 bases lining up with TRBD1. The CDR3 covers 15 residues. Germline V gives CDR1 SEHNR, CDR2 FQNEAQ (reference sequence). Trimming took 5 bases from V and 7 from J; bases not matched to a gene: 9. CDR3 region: CASSPWDREGQPQHF. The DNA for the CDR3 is TGTGCCAGCAGCCCGTGGGACAGGGAAGGCCAGCCCCAGCATTTT. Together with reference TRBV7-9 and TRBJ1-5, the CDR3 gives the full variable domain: DTGVSQNPRHKITKRGQNVTFRCDPISEHNRLYWYRQTLGQGPEFLTYFQNEAQLEKSRLLSDRFSAERPKGSFSTLEIQRTEQGDSAMYLCASSPWDREGQPQHFGDGTRLSIL.

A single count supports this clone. CDR3 DNA: TGTGCCTGGAGTGTACAATATGTTTTGGGGACTAGCGGGGCGTCCCGATCCTACGAGCAGTACTTC. Its protein product is CAWSVQYVLGTSGASRSYEQYF. The chain recombines TRBV30 with TRBJ2-7; TRBD2 matches 13 bases. CDR1 and CDR2 from the germline V gene are GTSNPN and SVGIG (reference sequence). J gave up 1 base and V 0 bases, and 21 bases lay outside the gene matches. There are 22 residues in the CDR3.

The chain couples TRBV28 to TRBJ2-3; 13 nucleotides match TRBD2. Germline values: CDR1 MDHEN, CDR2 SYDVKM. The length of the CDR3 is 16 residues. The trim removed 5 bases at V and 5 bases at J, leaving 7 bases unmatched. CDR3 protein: CASSPRTSGSGDTQYF. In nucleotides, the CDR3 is TGTGCCAGCAGTCCCCGGACTAGCGGGAGTGGAGATACGCAGTATTTT.

The CDR3 sequence is CASSPGTGTVAETQYF. CDR3 DNA: TGTGCCAGTAGCCCCGGGACAGGGACGGTGGCAGAGACCCAGTACTTC. The V and J genes are TRBV19 and TRBJ2-5; TRBD1 matches at 9 bases. CDR3 length equals 16 residues. Germline V lookup: CDR1 LNHDA, CDR2 SQIVND (reference sequence). Losses at the gene ends were 6 bases for V and 4 bases for J; bases not matched to a gene: 12.

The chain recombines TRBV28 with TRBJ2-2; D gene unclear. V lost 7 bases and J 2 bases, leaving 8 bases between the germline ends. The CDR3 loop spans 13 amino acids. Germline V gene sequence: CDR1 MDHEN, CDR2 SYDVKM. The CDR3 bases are TGTGCCAGCACAAGCGTTAACACCGGGGAGCTGTTTTTT. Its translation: CASTSVNTGELFF.

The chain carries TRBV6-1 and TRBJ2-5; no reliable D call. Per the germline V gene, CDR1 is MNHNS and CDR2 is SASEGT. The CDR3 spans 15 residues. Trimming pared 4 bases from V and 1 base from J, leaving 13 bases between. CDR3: CASSVSLRLQETQYF. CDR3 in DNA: TGTGCCAGCAGTGTATCGTTGAGGCTCCAAGAGACCCAGTACTTC.